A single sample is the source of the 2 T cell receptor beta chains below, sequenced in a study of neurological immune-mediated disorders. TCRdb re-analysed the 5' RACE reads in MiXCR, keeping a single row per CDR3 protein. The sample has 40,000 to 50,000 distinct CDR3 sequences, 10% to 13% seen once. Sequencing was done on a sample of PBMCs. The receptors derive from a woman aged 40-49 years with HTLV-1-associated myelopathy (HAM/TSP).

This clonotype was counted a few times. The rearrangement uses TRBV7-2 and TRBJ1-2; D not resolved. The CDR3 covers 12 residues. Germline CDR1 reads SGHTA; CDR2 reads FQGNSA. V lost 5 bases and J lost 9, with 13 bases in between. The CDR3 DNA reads TGTGCCAGCAGCACCCCGGGAGGGAGCTACACCTTC. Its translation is CASSTPGGSYTF.

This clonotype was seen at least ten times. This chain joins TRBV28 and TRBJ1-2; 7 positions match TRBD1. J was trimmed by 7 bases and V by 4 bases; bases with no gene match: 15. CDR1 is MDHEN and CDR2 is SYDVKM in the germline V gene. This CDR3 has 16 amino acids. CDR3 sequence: CASSSFRTGVGGGYTF. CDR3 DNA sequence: TGTGCCAGCAGTTCCTTCAGAACAGGGGTGGGGGGTGGCTACACCTTC.